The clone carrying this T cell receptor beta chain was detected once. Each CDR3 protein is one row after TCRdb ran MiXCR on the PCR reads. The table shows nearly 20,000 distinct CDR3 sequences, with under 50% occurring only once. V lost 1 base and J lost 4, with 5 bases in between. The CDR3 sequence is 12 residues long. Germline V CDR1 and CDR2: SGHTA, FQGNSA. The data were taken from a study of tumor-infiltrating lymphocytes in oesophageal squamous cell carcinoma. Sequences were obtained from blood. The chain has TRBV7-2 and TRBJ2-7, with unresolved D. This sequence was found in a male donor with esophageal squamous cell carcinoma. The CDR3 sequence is CASSLGQYEQYF. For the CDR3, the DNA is TGTGCCAGCAGCTTAGGGCAATACGAGCAGTACTTC.